Each of the 5 T cell receptor beta chains below was sequenced from the same sample in a study of early T cells in non-severe SARS-CoV-2 infection (dated by TCRdb to the early 2020s). Libraries were built with 5' RACE. The reads were generated on a NextSeq 500. Using fastp at Q25 and MiXCR, TCRdb reprocessed the public reads and kept productive beta chains. Each record represents a unique CDR3 protein, reported with the most common genes and DNA among its rows. The sample yields tens of thousands of distinct CDR3 sequences; approximately 9.2% were counted once. The top ten constitute over 10% of the sample. The specimen was whole blood, collected at baseline. The receptors were sampled from an adult who was a healthcare worker with PCR-confirmed SARS-CoV-2 infection or an uninfected control (not recorded which).

This clonotype was detected ten times or more. The chain has TRBV13 and TRBJ2-3; D is perhaps TRBD1 or TRBD2 (5 bases each). CDR3 length: 15 residues. V was trimmed by 8 bases and J by 2 bases, leaving 17 bases between them. Germline CDR1 reads PRHDT; CDR2 reads FYEKMQ (reference sequence). CDR3: CASRTWGGFTDTQYF. For the CDR3, the DNA is TGTGCCAGCCGTACCTGGGGCGGGTTCACAGATACGCAGTATTTT.

This clonotype was detected a few times. The genes are TRBV7-3 and TRBJ2-4; 8 nucleotides match TRBD1. The trim removed 4 bases at V and 8 bases at J, leaving 4 bases unmatched. This CDR3 spans 13 amino acids. The germline V gene encodes CDR1 SGHTA and CDR2 FQGTGA. DNA for the CDR3: TGTGCCAGCAGCTCCCAGACAGGGGACATTCAGTACTTC. Translating it yields CASSSQTGDIQYF.

This chain links TRBV6-2 or TRBV6-3 with TRBJ2-2; TRBD1 matches at 10 bases. Germline values: CDR1 MNHEY, CDR2 SVGEGT. The junction had 11 bases not matched to a gene; V was cut back by 10 bases and J by 6 bases. The CDR3 runs to 15 residues. The DNA for the CDR3 is TGTGCCACCACCCCGGGACAGGGGATGGCCGGGGAGCTGTTTTTT. As protein: CATTPGQGMAGELFF.

In this sample, this clonotype turned up many times. The rearrangement uses TRBV3-1 and TRBJ2-2; no definite D call. V was cut by 5 bases and J by 6 bases, with 7 bases left in between. This CDR3 is built from 12 residues. Per germline, CDR1 LGHDT and CDR2 YNNKEL (reference sequence). The CDR3 DNA follows: TGTGCCAGCAGCGGTGGGTCCGGGGAGCTGTTTTTT. It encodes CASSGGSGELFF.

This clonotype has at least ten counts. V and J are TRBV6-6 and TRBJ1-2; no reliable D call. This CDR3 has 10 amino acids. The germline V gene encodes CDR1 MNHNY and CDR2 SVGAGI (reference sequence). The germline V and J ends were trimmed by 4 bases and 14 bases, with 11 bases remaining between them. The CDR3 region is CASSSTAQTF. DNA of the CDR3: TGTGCCAGCAGTTCGACGGCCCAAACCTTC.